This T cell receptor beta chain was sequenced for a study of shared clonotypes between healthy human individuals. Background on the study: The donor pool was made up of two women and a few men aged 18 to 49.

The table lists this clone with many counts. What it binds is unknown. The ends were cut back, 3 bases at V and 5 bases at J, with 12 bases in the middle. Germline lookup yields CDR1 SGDLS and CDR2 YYNGEE. This CDR3 is built from 13 residues. Study outcomes and limitations: The study found about 5% of naive CD4 clonotypes shared across four donors.

Using immunoSEQ multiplex PCR, the repertoire was profiled, and TCRdb retains in-frame clones only, with some absent. Here the sample spans 730,000 or so clones, 60% to 80% being singletons. The chain recombines TRBV9 with TRBJ2-7; D unclear. The origin of this receptor is a woman aged 25-40 years in good health. Sequencing used memory CD4+ T cells sorted from blood. Subset indicated: CD45RA-negative fraction. CDR3 residues: CASSALSQHEQYF. CDR3 bases: TGTGCCAGCAGCGCGCTAAGCCAGCACGAGCAGTACTTC.